Shown below are 2 T cell receptor beta chains from a single sample sequenced in a study of cytomegalovirus exposure and HLA in healthy donors. PCR used 60 Vbeta primers and 13 Jbeta primers. Method: immunoSEQ multiplex PCR; TCRdb's copy keeps in-frame clones and lacks some. The repertoire has 150,000 to 190,000 clones, more than 75% of them found once; the top ten carry roughly 2.4%. The sequenced sample was PBMCs. Receptors were obtained from a woman aged 18-29 years in good health and CMV-seronegative.

This sequence joins TRBV27 and TRBJ2-7; D is unresolved. V was trimmed by 4 bases and J by 2 bases, leaving 24 bases between them. Germline CDR1 MNHEY, CDR2 SMNVEV (reference sequence). The CDR3 covers 18 residues. CDR3: CASSSTTPQTVPTYEQYF. In nucleotides, the CDR3 is TGTGCCAGCAGTTCCACCACCCCACAGACCGTCCCAACCTACGAGCAGTACTTC.

This clone turned up a few times. The V call is TRBV4-2, the J call TRBJ1-2; a weak D match, TRBD1 (6 bases). Germline V lookup: CDR1 LGHNA, CDR2 YNFKEQ. V was cut by 1 base and J by 4 bases, with 7 bases left in between. The CDR3 runs to 13 residues. CDR3 loop: CASSQGTVYGYTF. The CDR3 DNA reads TGTGCCAGCAGCCAAGGGACAGTCTATGGCTACACCTTC.